Below are 23 T cell receptor beta chains sequenced from a single sample in a study of vaccination and CD4 T cells after COVID-19. No antigen has been identified for these receptors. Treatment denoted: roughly 10-day PBMC culture with coronavirus spike peptide pools or control peptides (ViraFEST assay). Sequenced with the Oncomine TCR Beta short-read assay was DNA taken from cultured CD4+ T cells. MiXCR, run by TCRdb on the PCR reads, gives a single entry per CDR3 protein. The table lists about 4,200 distinct CDR3 sequences, roughly 45% of them singletons, with around 40% in the top ten. The sample taken for sequencing was CD4+ T cells from blood, cultured in vitro. The receptors originated from a human donor who had recovered from COVID-19.

The chain uses TRBV7-9 and TRBJ2-2; TRBD1 agrees at 9 bases. CDR3 length: 17 amino acids. Per the germline V gene, CDR1 is SEHNR and CDR2 is FQNEAQ (reference sequence). With V trimmed by 4 bases and J by 6 bases, 12 bases remained unmatched. Here the CDR3 DNA reads TGTGCCAGCAGCTCCAAGGGCGGGGACAGGGTCTCCGGGGAGCTGTTTTTT. It translates to CASSSKGGDRVSGELFF.

The chain combines TRBV20-1 with TRBJ2-7; either TRBD1 or TRBD2 may supply D (6 bases each). The ends were cut back, 7 bases at V and 3 bases at J, with 16 bases in the middle. In germline, CDR1 is DFQATT, CDR2 SNEGSKA (reference sequence). This CDR3 is built from 13 residues. The CDR3 sequence: CSGGRGGGYEQYF. CDR3 DNA sequence: TGCAGTGGGGGGCGGGGTGGGGGCTACGAGCAGTACTTC.

This clonotype was observed a few times. V usage is TRBV20-1 and J usage is TRBJ1-2; a possible D gene is TRBD1 (5 bases). Germline V gives CDR1 DFQATT, CDR2 SNEGSKA (reference sequence). The V gene lost 0 bases and the J gene lost 1 base, with 18 bases spanning the gap. The CDR3 is 17 amino acids. CDR3 sequence reads: CSARDRDTWLVNYGYTF. For the CDR3, the DNA is TGCAGTGCTAGAGACAGGGATACGTGGTTGGTTAACTATGGCTACACCTTC.

By sample fraction, this clonotype is hyperexpanded. The chain recombines TRBV7-9 with TRBJ1-1; D might be TRBD1 (5 bases). Trimming pared 2 bases from V and 0 bases from J, leaving 10 bases between. The CDR3 covers 15 residues. Germline lookup yields CDR1 SEHNR and CDR2 FQNEAQ (reference sequence). This chain's CDR3 is CASSLSGLMNTEAFF. CDR3 DNA sequence: TGTGCCAGCAGCTTATCAGGGTTAATGAACACTGAAGCTTTCTTT.

The CDR3 sequence is CASSLVATTPGATEAFF. For the CDR3, the DNA is TGTGCCAGCAGCTTAGTGGCCACCACCCCTGGTGCCACTGAAGCTTTCTTT. This chain uses TRBV7-9 with TRBJ1-1; no clear D. V was pared by 1 base and J by 4 bases, with 19 bases between. The CDR3 extends over 17 amino acids. Germline CDR1 is SEHNR and CDR2 is FQNEAQ (reference sequence).

The chain combines TRBV20-1 with TRBJ1-5; no clear D gene. CDR1 DFQATT and CDR2 SNEGSKA come from the germline V gene (reference sequence). V was pared by 3 bases and J by 0 bases, with 9 bases between. There are 14 residues in the CDR3. The CDR3 DNA reads as TGCAGTGCTAGCTATGGATATAGCAATCAGCCCCAGCATTTT. Its translation is CSASYGYSNQPQHF.

V usage is TRBV7-2 and J usage is TRBJ1-4; tentatively, D is TRBD1 (6 bases). Germline values: CDR1 SGHTA, CDR2 FQGNSA. The CDR3 extends over 14 amino acids. V was clipped by 3 bases and J by 10 bases, with 15 bases between them. CDR3 protein: CASSLRGGAGKLFF. For the CDR3, the DNA is TGTGCCAGCAGCTTGAGGGGGGGGGCGGGAAAACTGTTTTTT. The full variable domain, rest sourced from reference TRBV7-2 and TRBJ1-4, is GAGVSQSPSNKVTEKGKDVELRCDPISGHTALYWYRQSLGQGLEFLIYFQGNSAPDKSGLPSDRFSAERTGGSVSTLTIQRTQQEDSAVYLCASSLRGGAGKLFFGSGTQLSVL.

This clonotype has a handful of counts. J is TRBJ1-2 and V is TRBV7-9; possibly TRBD1 for D (5 bases). The CDR3 is made up of 12 amino acids. Germline V gene lookup returns CDR1 SEHNR and CDR2 FQNEAQ (reference sequence). With 5 bases removed from V and 4 bases from J, the gap between germline ends came to 8 bases. The CDR3: CASSPDSYGYTF. The CDR3 DNA reads as TGTGCCAGCAGCCCTGACAGCTATGGCTACACCTTC.

This chain uses TRBV11-3 with TRBJ2-7, with TRBD2 identical over 10 bases. V shed 5 bases and J 3 bases; nucleotides not matched to a gene: 4. CDR1 SGHNT and CDR2 YENEEA come from the germline V gene. The CDR3 length is 14 residues. The CDR3: CASSPTSGIYEQYF. In DNA form, the CDR3 reads TGTGCCAGCAGCCCTACTAGCGGGATCTACGAGCAGTACTTC.

This chain uses TRBV30 with TRBJ1-6; D remains ambiguous. The CDR3 runs to 14 residues. Germline CDR1 GTSNPN, CDR2 SVGIG (reference sequence). V was cut by 0 bases and J by 6 bases, with 9 bases left in between. The CDR3 region is CAWSVRYSNSPLHF. DNA for the CDR3: TGTGCCTGGAGTGTACGGTACAGTAATTCACCCCTCCACTTT.

V is TRBV12-3 or TRBV12-4 and J is TRBJ1-5; 7 bases agree with TRBD1. The junction had 17 bases not matched to a gene; V was cut back by 4 bases and J by 5 bases. This CDR3 is built from 18 residues. CDR3 sequence: CASSSFLLGTASYQPQHF. The CDR3 coding sequence is TGTGCCAGCAGTTCGTTCCTCCTCGGGACAGCTTCTTATCAGCCCCAGCATTTT.

The chain couples TRBV2 to TRBJ1-2; no reliable D call. CDR1 and CDR2 from the germline V gene are SNHLY and FYNNEI. This CDR3 is 14 amino acids long. V lost 2 bases and J 4 bases, leaving 11 bases between the germline ends. The CDR3 DNA sequence: TGTGCCAGCAGTGAATACACCTCCGTCTATGGCTACACCTTC. Translating it yields CASSEYTSVYGYTF.

This chain connects TRBV7-2 to TRBJ1-2; D might be TRBD1 (6 bases). Germline values: CDR1 SGHTA, CDR2 FQGNSA. Trimming stripped 2 bases from V and 8 bases from J, with 15 bases between. The CDR3 covers 14 residues. CDR3 amino acids: CASSLLRDTKGYTF. The CDR3 DNA reads as TGTGCCAGCAGCTTATTGCGGGACACAAAAGGCTACACCTTC.

This chain joins TRBV7-2 and TRBJ2-7, with TRBD2 identical over 10 bases. V was clipped by 8 bases and J by 6 bases; unmatched bases: 10. The germline gives CDR1 SGHTA, CDR2 FQGNSA. This CDR3 is 14 amino acids long. CDR3 in DNA: TGTGCCAGCCGGCTAGCGGGAGCCCTGCGCGAGCAGTACTTC. Translated: CASRLAGALREQYF.

The V and J genes are TRBV15 and TRBJ2-7, with D perhaps matching TRBD1 (5 bases). The V end lost 0 bases, the J end lost 6 bases, and 9 bases lay between the germline ends. The CDR3 is 13 amino acids. In germline, CDR1 is LNHNV, CDR2 YYDKDF (reference sequence). The CDR3 region is CATSRDGQGEQYF. CDR3 in DNA: TGTGCCACCAGCAGAGATGGGCAGGGCGAGCAGTACTTC.

This clonotype has only a few counts. V and J are TRBV20-1 and TRBJ1-6; D might be TRBD1 (5 bases). Germline CDR1 reads DFQATT; CDR2 reads SNEGSKA (reference sequence). The V and J ends lost 4 bases and 0 bases respectively, with 10 bases between them. This CDR3 is built from 15 residues. CDR3 in amino acids: CSATSGSSYNSPLHF. Written as DNA, the CDR3 is TGCAGTGCTACATCAGGGAGCTCCTATAATTCACCCCTCCACTTT.

The chain uses TRBV11-2 and TRBJ2-7; D is unclear. The CDR3 sequence is 15 residues long. Trimming removed 0 bases from V and 0 bases from J, with 9 bases in between. Germline CDR1 is SGHAT and CDR2 is FQNNGV. CDR3 nucleotide sequence: TGTGCCAGCAGCTTAGATGGCGGCTTCTCCTACGAGCAGTACTTC. Translation gives CASSLDGGFSYEQYF.

This clonotype appeared a single time. The chain couples TRBV24-1 to TRBJ2-5; D is possibly TRBD2 (6 bases). The germline V gene encodes CDR1 KGHDR and CDR2 SFDVKD. V lost 4 bases, J lost 1 base, and 12 bases lay in between. This CDR3 is built from 15 residues. The CDR3 loop is CATSDPLAAQETQYF. In nucleotides, the CDR3 is TGTGCCACCAGTGACCCCTTAGCGGCCCAAGAGACCCAGTACTTC.

The chain recombines TRBV6-1 with TRBJ2-2, with D perhaps TRBD1 or TRBD2 (6 bases each). Between the trimmed V and J ends, which lost 6 bases and 3 bases, there was a span of 14 bases. The CDR3 totals 15 residues. Per the germline V gene, CDR1 is MNHNS and CDR2 is SASEGT. This chain's CDR3 is CASSEGGPDTGELFF. The CDR3 DNA reads TGTGCCAGCAGCGAGGGGGGTCCGGACACCGGGGAGCTGTTTTTT.

The CDR3 spells CAIRGGQETQYF. The CDR3 DNA reads TGTGCCATCCGGGGAGGACAAGAGACCCAGTACTTC. V is TRBV10-3 and J is TRBJ2-5; perhaps TRBD2 as D (6 bases). In germline, CDR1 is ENHRY, CDR2 SYGVKD. Deletions cut 8 bases from V and 2 bases from J, with 9 bases between. The CDR3 runs 12 residues.

The chain couples TRBV4-3 to TRBJ1-1, with D unclear. The V end was cut by 0 bases, the J end by 4 bases, with 6 bases between. CDR1 LGHNA and CDR2 YSLEER come from the germline V gene. The CDR3 has 13 amino acids. The DNA for the CDR3 is TGCGCCAGCAGCCAAGAGTGGGGCACTGAAGCTTTCTTT. Its protein product is CASSQEWGTEAFF.

The chain employs TRBV5-8 and TRBJ1-2; TRBD1 matches 7 bases. CDR3 length equals 14 residues. Germline V lookup: CDR1 SGHTS, CDR2 YDEGEE. Losses at the gene ends were 4 bases for V and 3 bases for J; bases not matched to a gene: 6. Written as DNA, the CDR3 is TGTGCCAGCAGCCTTGGACAGGACTACTATGGCTACACCTTC. Amino acid sequence: CASSLGQDYYGYTF.

The J gene is TRBJ2-2, the V gene TRBV6-1; a weak D match, TRBD2 (6 bases). This CDR3 comprises 16 residues. Germline CDR1 MNHNS, CDR2 SASEGT. V dropped 2 bases and J dropped 4 bases, with 14 bases sitting between them. CDR3 coding DNA: TGTGCCAGCAGTGAAAACCGGGGGATAAGCACCGGGGAGCTGTTTTTT. Encoded protein: CASSENRGISTGELFF.